This record looks at one T cell receptor beta chain sequence and its context. Study members were between roughly 18 and 89 years old and lived in approximately 25 US regions. This entry comes from a study of blood T cell repertoires in COVID-19. This CDR3 has 19 residues. J lost 2 bases, V lost 4 bases, and 12 bases had no gene match. Germline CDR1 is LGHDT and CDR2 is YNNKEL (reference sequence). In the authors' methods: Scientists estimated how many nucleated cells there were by amplifying reference gene primers. Using immunoSEQ multiplex PCR, the repertoire was profiled, and TCRdb retains in-frame clones only, with some absent. V, J and clone size reflect that table, while D and trimming were determined from the DNA. The data hold about 280,000 clones, with 90% observed a single time.

The chain uses TRBV3-1 (or the pseudogene TRBV3-2) and TRBJ2-1, with 12 bases aligning to TRBD2. The sequence came from a woman between 18 and 29 years old with acute COVID-19. Sample: PBMCs or T cells enriched from blood (not recorded which). The CDR3 DNA sequence: TGTGCCAGCAGCCCCAGAGGGCTAGCGGGAGGGGGGGCCTACAATGAGCAGTTCTTC. It encodes CASSPRGLAGGGAYNEQFF.